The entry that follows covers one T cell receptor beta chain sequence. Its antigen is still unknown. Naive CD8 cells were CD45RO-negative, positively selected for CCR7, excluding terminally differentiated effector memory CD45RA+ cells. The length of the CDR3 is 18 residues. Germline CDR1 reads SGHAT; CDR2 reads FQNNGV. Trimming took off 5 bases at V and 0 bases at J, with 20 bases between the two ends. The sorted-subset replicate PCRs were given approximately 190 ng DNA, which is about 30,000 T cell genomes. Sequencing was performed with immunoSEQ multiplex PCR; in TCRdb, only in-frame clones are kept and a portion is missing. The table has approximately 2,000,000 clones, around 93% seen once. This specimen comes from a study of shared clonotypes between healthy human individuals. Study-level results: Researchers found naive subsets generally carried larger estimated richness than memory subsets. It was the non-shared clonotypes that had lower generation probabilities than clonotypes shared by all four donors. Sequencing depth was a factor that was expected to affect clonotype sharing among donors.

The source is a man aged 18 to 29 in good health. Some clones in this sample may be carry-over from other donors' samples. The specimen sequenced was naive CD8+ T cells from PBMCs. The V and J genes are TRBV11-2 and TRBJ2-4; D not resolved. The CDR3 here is CASSPAVIGSLAKNIQYF. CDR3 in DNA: TGTGCCAGCAGCCCCGCTGTAATAGGGTCCCTAGCCAAAAACATTCAGTACTTC.